This entry lists 2 T cell receptor beta chains sequenced from one sample in a study of blood T cell repertoires in COVID-19. Sequenced by immunoSEQ multiplex PCR; TCRdb stores in-frame clones only, minus some. Here the sample spans roughly 260,000 clones, around 87% being singletons. The sample was PBMCs or T cells enriched from blood (not recorded which). The source of these receptors is a woman in her 30s with acute COVID-19.

The chain uses TRBV19 and TRBJ1-1; D is undetermined. The length of the CDR3 is 14 residues. The V gene lost 5 bases and the J gene lost 7 bases, with 17 bases spanning the gap. The germline CDR1 and CDR2 sequences are LNHDA and SQIVND (reference sequence). In nucleotides, the CDR3 is TGTGCCAGTAGTCCCCGATGGAGGGTCGGTGAAGCTTTCTTT. Translated, it gives CASSPRWRVGEAFF.

The V gene is TRBV15, the J gene TRBJ2-7; 14 nucleotides align to TRBD2. The CDR3 runs 17 residues. The germline CDR1 and CDR2 sequences are LNHNV and YYDKDF (reference sequence). With 0 bases clipped from V and 5 bases from J, the junction kept 6 bases outside the gene matches. CDR3 sequence reads: CATSRDRGTSGSDEQYF. CDR3 in DNA: TGTGCCACCAGCAGAGATCGAGGGACTAGCGGGAGCGACGAGCAGTACTTC.